This T cell receptor (beta chain) was sequenced for a study of shared clonotypes between healthy human individuals. Study outcomes and limitations: Larger estimated richness was generally seen in naive subsets than in memory subsets.

Naivety among CD8 cells was defined by CD45RO negativity and positive CCR7 selection, thereby excluding terminally differentiated effector memory CD45RA+ cells. To note about this clone: The antigen remains undetermined.

The CDR3 runs 13 residues. Germline lookup yields CDR1 MNHEY and CDR2 SVGAGI. Trimming left V 0 bases short and J 5 bases short, with 7 bases between. Clones were read by immunoSEQ multiplex PCR, and TCRdb kept only the in-frame ones, dropping some. The repertoire includes approximately 740,000 clones, 90% to 95% of them detected once, and approximately 25% sits in the top ten. This chain joins TRBV6-5 and TRBJ1-1; no clear D gene. The sequencing input was naive CD8+ T cells sorted from blood. The receptor was isolated from a man younger than 40 in good health. This CDR3 reads CASSYSQRTEAFF. The CDR3 bases are TGTGCCAGCAGTTACTCTCAACGGACTGAAGCTTTCTTT.